This T cell receptor (beta chain) was sequenced during a study of CD8+ T cells in alopecia areata listed by TCRdb under 2018. A note on the overall study: The treated patients, all with moderate-to-severe alopecia areata, were enrolled in an open-label pilot trial of oral tofacitinib given at 5 to 10 mg twice daily. Tofacitinib was administered for 6 to 18 months, and 6 months of follow-up off drug were then conducted to assess delayed response and recurrence. The study used high-throughput TCRbeta sequencing to examine T cell clonal expansion in alopecia areata, in both the C3H/HeJ mouse model and human patients. Human TCRbeta sequencing covered scalp tissue and sorted CD4+ and CD8+ peripheral blood T cells from patchy and totalis/universalis alopecia areata patients and healthy controls. Biopsies were taken from tofacitinib-treated patients at baseline and again at 4 and 24 weeks into treatment, and several of those patients also had a later scalp biopsy. Clonality in the scalp was compared among normal scalp (n=4), patchy alopecia areata scalp (n=8), and alopecia totalis/universalis scalp (n=8). The RNA source kit depended on sample type: the PAXgene miRNA kit for fixed scalp, the miRNeasy kit for PBMCs, and the RNeasy kit for mouse skin. Amplification of TCRbeta CDR3 regions was done by immunoSEQ multiplex PCR using 35 Vbeta forward primers and 13 Jbeta reverse primers. Broader findings and caveats from the paper: Scalp TCR repertoire analysis is complicated because resident alphabeta T cells in normal human skin are also sequenced, whereas mouse skin is dominated by gammadelta T cells. Compared with normal scalp, lesional scalp had higher clonality and more expanded CD8+ clones, particularly in alopecia totalis/universalis, a pattern that suggests antigenic drive. Compared with mice, TCR sequences shared between patients were less clear, possibly partly because of HLA diversity across the patient population.

V is reduced by 6 bases and J by 1 base, leaving a spacing of 19 bases between them. The germline V gene specifies SGHVT as CDR1 and SQSDAQ as CDR2. The CDR3 goes from the cysteine to the phenylalanine over 17 residues. Of the read, only the CDR3 DNA is kept; its 51 bases are in frame from base 1. With regard to this clone: There is no known antigen for this receptor. Base-call qualities are not available, and no considerably larger clone is one nucleotide away.

The library was produced with the immunoSEQ multiplex PCR assay. To provide template for TCR sequencing, every sample had RNA extracted and reverse transcribed into cDNA. First-strand cDNA was synthesized using SuperScript III with a 2:1 mix of oligo-dT and random hexamers. Amplification bias was assessed with a synthetic immune receptor repertoire, and residual bias was removed computationally. Turning to the authors' computational methods: Raw reads were preprocessed to remove errors, and CDR3 was defined according to IMGT conventions as the region from the conserved cysteine to phenylalanine. Clonality was calculated as 1 minus Shannon entropy normalized by log2 of the number of productive unique TCRs. Whether each scalp clone was CD4 or CD8 was inferred by checking scalp TCRbeta sequences against the CD4 and CD8 repertoires from sorted blood. In TCRdb, the immuneACCESS table is reduced to in-frame sequences with V and J assigned. These tables do not hold every clone; where another copy was compared, an unresolved V gene accounts for under half, and the others remain unexplained. Clonal size and the V and J genes are those of that table, whereas D and trimming came from the DNA. This sample holds 75,000 to 100,000 clones; 35% to 50% were observed only once. Clones ranked in the top ten supply 0.75% to 0.9% of the sample.

From alopecia areata patients, peripheral blood was collected along with lesional scalp punch biopsies. PBMCs were isolated by density centrifugation and stained for CD3, CD4 and CD8, after which CD4+ and CD8+ T cells were sorted on a FACSAria. Sequencing was performed on CD4+ T cells sorted from blood. The receptor was derived from a human donor with alopecia areata. The rearranged segments are TRBV7-4 and TRBJ2-1; the D segment cannot be called with confidence. The DNA sequence is as follows: TGTGCCAGCAGTCATGGGGTGGTTCGGTTGTCCTACAATGAGCAGTTCTTC. Translation gives CASSHGVVRLSYNEQFF.